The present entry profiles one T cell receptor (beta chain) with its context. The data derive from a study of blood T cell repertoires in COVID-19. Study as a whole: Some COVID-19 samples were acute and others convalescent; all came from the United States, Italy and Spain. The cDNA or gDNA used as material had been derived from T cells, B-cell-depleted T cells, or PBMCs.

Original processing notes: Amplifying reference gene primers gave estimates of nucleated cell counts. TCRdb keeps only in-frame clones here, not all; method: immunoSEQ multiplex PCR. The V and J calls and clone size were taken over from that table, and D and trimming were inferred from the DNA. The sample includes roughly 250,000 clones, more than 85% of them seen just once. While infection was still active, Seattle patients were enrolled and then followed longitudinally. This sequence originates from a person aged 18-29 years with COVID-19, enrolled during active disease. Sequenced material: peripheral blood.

For the CDR3, the DNA is TGCGCCAGCAGCTTGGAGGGGATCGGCTACACCTTC. Encoded protein: CASSLEGIGYTF. The chain combines TRBV5-1 with TRBJ1-2, with D possibly being TRBD1 (5 bases). The CDR3 extends over 12 amino acids. CDR1 and CDR2 (germline): SGHRS, YFSETQ. Deletions cut 0 bases from V and 8 bases from J, with 8 bases between.